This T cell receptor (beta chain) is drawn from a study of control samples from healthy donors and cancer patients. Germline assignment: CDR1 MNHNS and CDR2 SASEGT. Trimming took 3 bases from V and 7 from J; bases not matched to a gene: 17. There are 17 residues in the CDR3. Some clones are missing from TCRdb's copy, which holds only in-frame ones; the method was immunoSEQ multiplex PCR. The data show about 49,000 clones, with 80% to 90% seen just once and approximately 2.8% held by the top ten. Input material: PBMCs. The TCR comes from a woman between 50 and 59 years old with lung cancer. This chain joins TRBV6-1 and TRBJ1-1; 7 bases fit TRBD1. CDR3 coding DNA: TGTGCCAGCAGTGAGTCTCCGTATCGGACAGGTTCGTTTGAAGCTTTCTTT. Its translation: CASSESPYRTGSFEAFF.